This passage covers 19 T cell receptor beta chains from one sample sequenced in a study of control samples from healthy donors and cancer patients. This table comes from immunoSEQ multiplex PCR, and its TCRdb copy is limited to in-frame clones, with some not included. This sample has 100,000 to 150,000 clones, with around 87% found just once. The sequenced material came from blood. The receptors come from a middle-aged man in good health.

The V and J genes are TRBV10-1 and TRBJ2-3; D assignment may be TRBD1 or TRBD2 (5 bases each). V lost 6 bases to trimming and J lost 4 bases, with 17 bases between them. Germline V gene data show CDR1 as WNHNN and CDR2 as SYGVQD (reference sequence). The CDR3 runs to 15 residues. The CDR3 sequence is CASSTGLFEADTQYF. In nucleotides, the CDR3 is TGCGCCAGCAGCACAGGACTTTTTGAGGCAGATACGCAGTATTTT.

V is TRBV14 and J is TRBJ1-1, with D uncertain. The V gene's germline CDR1 is SGHDN and CDR2 FVKESK. The length of the CDR3 is 17 residues. The V gene lost 1 base and the J gene lost 3 bases, with 18 bases spanning the gap. The CDR3 DNA is TGTGCCAGCAGCCAAGGACGTTGGCCCCAGGCCGACACTGAAGCTTTCTTT. Translation: CASSQGRWPQADTEAFF.

J is TRBJ1-2 and V is TRBV7-3, with TRBD1 matching over 10 bases. This CDR3 has 13 residues. Germline V CDR1 and CDR2: SGHTA, FQGTGA. Trimming removed 3 bases from V and 8 bases from J; junction bases left unmatched: 3. The CDR3 here is CASSLTGGVGYTF. CDR3 DNA sequence: TGTGCCAGCAGCTTGACAGGGGGCGTCGGCTACACCTTC.

V is TRBV11-1 and J is TRBJ2-7; D uncertain. The V gene lost 6 bases and the J gene lost 3 bases, with 12 bases spanning the gap. Per germline, CDR1 SGHAT and CDR2 FQDESV (reference sequence). The CDR3 covers 13 residues. The CDR3 nucleotides are TGTGCCAGCAGACCTAGGGCGGTCTACGAGCAGTACTTC. Residues: CASRPRAVYEQYF.

J is TRBJ2-5 and V is TRBV6-5, with TRBD2 identical over 8 bases. The CDR3 spans 13 residues. J gave up 5 bases and V 11 bases, and 10 bases lay outside the gene matches. Germline CDR1 reads MNHEY; CDR2 reads SVGAGI. The CDR3: CAVGSGGRETQYF. The CDR3 nucleotides are TGTGCCGTTGGGAGCGGGGGAAGGGAGACCCAGTACTTC.

As DNA, the CDR3 is TGCAGTGCTAGAGGGCGGCCTGGGACCTTC. It yields the protein CSARGRPGTF. The rearrangement uses TRBV20-1 and TRBJ1-2; D gene unclear. This CDR3 contains 10 residues. V was trimmed by 1 base and J by 14 bases, leaving 11 bases between them. Germline CDR1 is DFQATT and CDR2 is SNEGSKA (reference sequence).

The chain employs TRBV19 and TRBJ1-4; D is undetermined. CDR1 and CDR2 from the germline V gene are LNHDA and SQIVND (reference sequence). The CDR3 consists of 12 residues. V lost 5 bases, J lost 7 bases, and 8 bases lay in between. CDR3: CASSAEGEKLFF. The CDR3 coding sequence is TGTGCCAGTAGTGCGGAGGGTGAAAAACTGTTTTTT.

The chain employs TRBV6-6 and TRBJ1-3; D gene unclear. From germline, CDR1 is MNHNY and CDR2 SVGAGI (reference sequence). V lost 2 bases to trimming and J lost 4 bases, with 15 bases between them. The CDR3 consists of 16 residues. For the CDR3, the DNA is TGTGCCAGCAGTTACACAGCCCCCCGCCCCGGAAACACCATATATTTT. Amino acid sequence: CASSYTAPRPGNTIYF.

This chain uses TRBV5-1 with TRBJ1-4; D gene unclear. Looked up from germline, CDR1 is SGHRS and CDR2 is YFSETQ. With 6 bases removed from V and 5 bases from J, the gap between germline ends came to 14 bases. The CDR3 runs 14 residues. The CDR3 region has the DNA TGCGCCAGCACCCCCGTGAGGTTAAATGAAAAACTGTTTTTT. Its protein is CASTPVRLNEKLFF.

The J gene is TRBJ2-3, the V gene TRBV6-5; D is unresolved. CDR3 size: 13 residues. V lost 7 bases and J 10 bases, leaving 18 bases between the germline ends. The germline V gene has CDR1 MNHEY and CDR2 SVGAGI. The CDR3: CASTERLLSAQYF. CDR3 coding DNA: TGTGCCAGCACGGAAAGGCTATTAAGTGCGCAGTATTTT.

The J gene is TRBJ2-1, the V gene TRBV12-3 or TRBV12-4; possibly TRBD1 for D (5 bases). V was shortened by 7 bases and J by 10 bases, with 11 bases between the two germline ends. The CDR3 is 11 amino acids. The CDR3 is CASMGRAEQFF. The CDR3 DNA reads as TGTGCCAGCATGGGCAGGGCGGAGCAGTTCTTC.

The chain has TRBV19 and TRBJ2-4, with D tentatively TRBD2 (6 bases). Trimming pared 5 bases from V and 3 bases from J, leaving 14 bases between. This CDR3 region has 15 residues. Germline loops: CDR1 LNHDA, CDR2 SQIVND (reference sequence). CDR3 region: CASSPTGGIKNIQYF. DNA of the CDR3: TGTGCCAGTAGTCCCACTGGGGGGATCAAAAACATTCAGTACTTC.

The chain carries TRBV2 and TRBJ2-2; 15 positions match TRBD2. The trim removed 11 bases at V and 9 bases at J, leaving 4 bases unmatched. CDR3 length: 13 residues. Germline CDR1 and CDR2: SNHLY and FYNNEI. In DNA form, the CDR3 reads TGTGCCGGAGGACTAGCGGGGGGGTGGGAGCTGTTTTTT. This sequence encodes CAGGLAGGWELFF.

The chain couples TRBV5-6 to TRBJ2-1; 9 positions agree with TRBD2. Looked up from germline, CDR1 is SGHDT and CDR2 is YYEEEE. The CDR3 is 16 residues long. J gave up 4 bases and V 1 base, and 6 bases lay outside the gene matches. The CDR3 nucleotides are TGTGCCAGCAGCTTGTTCCTTCTAGCGGGGTACAATGAGCAGTTCTTC. Encoded protein: CASSLFLLAGYNEQFF.

CDR3 bases: TGTGCCAGCAGTGACTCAAACACCCCTGGAAACACCATATATTTT. It specifies CASSDSNTPGNTIYF. This chain joins TRBV6-4 and TRBJ1-3; the D is unclear. CDR3 length: 15 amino acids. Trimming pared 0 bases from V and 2 bases from J, leaving 8 bases between. CDR1 and CDR2 from the germline V gene are MRHNA and SNTAGT.

The chain recombines TRBV19 with TRBJ1-5; TRBD1 aligns across 10 bases. Germline CDR1 LNHDA, CDR2 SQIVND (reference sequence). V lost 3 bases to trimming and J lost 5 bases; unmatched junction nucleotides: 4. The CDR3 has 15 amino acids. The CDR3: CASSIGTGAYQPQHF. CDR3 in DNA: TGTGCCAGTAGTATTGGGACAGGGGCCTATCAGCCCCAGCATTTT.

The chain carries TRBV2 and TRBJ1-6, with 10 bases aligning to TRBD1. After removal of 3 bases from V and 13 bases from J, the junction contained 12 bases not matched to a gene. There are 16 residues in the CDR3. Per germline, CDR1 SNHLY and CDR2 FYNNEI. The CDR3 protein is CASSEPPGTGVPPLHF. The CDR3 coding sequence is TGTGCCAGCAGTGAGCCACCCGGGACAGGGGTCCCCCCCCTCCACTTT.

This sequence joins TRBV4-2 and TRBJ2-1; D call uncertain. CDR1 and CDR2 from the germline V gene are LGHNA and YNFKEQ. V was cut by 2 bases and J by 12 bases, with 11 bases left in between. The CDR3 length is 12 residues. CDR3 in amino acids: CASSQYIGRQFF. The CDR3 DNA reads as TGTGCCAGCAGCCAATATATCGGTAGGCAGTTCTTC.

The chain recombines TRBV29-1 with TRBJ1-1; D is ambiguous. Germline loops: CDR1 SQVTM, CDR2 ANQGSEA. The V end lost 6 bases, the J end lost 0 bases, and 11 bases lay between the germline ends. The CDR3 contains 13 residues. The CDR3 loop is CSVPGKMNTEAFF. Written as DNA, the CDR3 is TGCAGCGTGCCGGGGAAGATGAACACTGAAGCTTTCTTT.